A selection of T cell receptor beta chains follows, all from one sample in a study of identical twins. Each CDR3 protein is one row after TCRdb ran MiXCR on the 5' RACE reads. Here the sample spans just over 500,000 distinct CDR3 sequences, approximately 22% being singletons. This same sample was also part of a study on T cells expressing NK-cell markers.

Material for sequencing was CD4+ T cells sorted from blood. These receptors all come from a woman aged 18-29 years in good health. Both conserved end residues are part of each CDR3. The order of the fields is CDR3 DNA, CDR3 protein, D gene, clone size, J gene, V gene. A D gene is named only where the DNA matches it firmly. Expanded clones are given a class, and other clones once, few, many or no size at all.

DNA: TGTGCCAGCAGCCAAGCGACAGGGGGAGGCGGCTACACCTTC; CDR3: CASSQATGGGGYTF; D: TRBD1; size: few; J: TRBJ1-2; V: TRBV12-3/TRBV12-4
DNA: TGTGCCAGCAGTTACTCTCGCCGCCTTAGCACAGATACGCAGTATTTT; CDR3: CASSYSRRLSTDTQYF; D: NA; size: few; J: TRBJ2-3; V: TRBV6-5
DNA: TGCAGGGGGGGACAGAGGAACACTGAAGCTTTCTTT; CDR3: CRGGQRNTEAFF; D: TRBD1; size: NA; J: TRBJ1-1; V: TRBV29-1
DNA: TGTGCCAGCCGGGAGACCTCCAGCTACGAGCAGTACTTC; CDR3: CASRETSSYEQYF; D: NA; size: NA; J: TRBJ2-7; V: TRBV3-1
DNA: TGTGCCAGCAGCCGTCCATGGACGCAGTATTTT; CDR3: CASSRPWTQYF; D: NA; size: NA; J: TRBJ2-3; V: TRBV7-9
DNA: TGTGCCAGCAGCCCGTACTTCGGGGCGCCGGGAGAGACCCAGTACTTC; CDR3: CASSPYFGAPGETQYF; D: NA; size: NA; J: TRBJ2-5; V: TRBV4-2
DNA: TGTGCCAGCAGCTTCTCGGCGGGGATGAACACTGAAGCTTTCTTT; CDR3: CASSFSAGMNTEAFF; D: NA; size: few; J: TRBJ1-1; V: TRBV7-2
DNA: TGTGCCAGCAGCCAAGAGGGGACTAATAGCAATCAGCCCCAGCATTTT; CDR3: CASSQEGTNSNQPQHF; D: NA; size: NA; J: TRBJ1-5; V: TRBV3-1
DNA: TGCAGTGCTGTGACTAGCGGGAGGTACCAAGAGACCCAGTACTTC; CDR3: CSAVTSGRYQETQYF; D: TRBD2; size: NA; J: TRBJ2-5; V: TRBV20-1
DNA: TGCAGTGCCCGCCCTGTCATCAACTACACCTTC; CDR3: CSARPVINYTF; D: NA; size: NA; J: TRBJ1-2; V: TRBV20-1
DNA: TGTGCTAGTGGTCCCACGGACGGCACTGAAGCTTTCTTT; CDR3: CASGPTDGTEAFF; D: NA; size: NA; J: TRBJ1-1; V: TRBV12-5
DNA: TGCAGTGCTGGCGCAGCGGGACGGCTTGGTTCACCCCTCCACTTT; CDR3: CSAGAAGRLGSPLHF; D: NA; size: few; J: TRBJ1-6; V: TRBV20-1
DNA: TGTGCCAGCAGTTTGTTGGGAAAGGGTGAAAAACTGTTTTTT; CDR3: CASSLLGKGEKLFF; D: NA; size: NA; J: TRBJ1-4; V: TRBV12-3/TRBV12-4
DNA: TGTGCCAGCAGCCCCAGGCCGGGGGCAGGAGATACGCAGTATTTT; CDR3: CASSPRPGAGDTQYF; D: NA; size: many; J: TRBJ2-3; V: TRBV5-5
DNA: TGTGCCAGCAGTAACCCTCGCGCCCCTGTAGCGGAGAACTACAATGAGCAGTTCTTC; CDR3: CASSNPRAPVAENYNEQFF; D: NA; size: NA; J: TRBJ2-1; V: TRBV28
DNA: TGTGCCAGCAGCCCATCTAGCGCTGCTAGCACAGATACGCAGTATTTT; CDR3: CASSPSSAASTDTQYF; D: NA; size: NA; J: TRBJ2-3; V: TRBV7-2
DNA: TGTGCCAGCAGCACCTCTGTTGGGGGCTGGGTTGAAGCTTTCTTT; CDR3: CASSTSVGGWVEAFF; D: NA; size: NA; J: TRBJ1-1; V: TRBV7-9
DNA: TGTGCCAGCAGCCTCCGACAGGGAGCCAGTGGCTACACCTTC; CDR3: CASSLRQGASGYTF; D: TRBD1; size: few; J: TRBJ1-2; V: TRBV3-1
DNA: TGCAGCGTTTACTCCGGGACAACAGCCAAAAACATTCAGTACTTC; CDR3: CSVYSGTTAKNIQYF; D: NA; size: NA; J: TRBJ2-4; V: TRBV29-1
DNA: TGTGCCACCAGCAGAGTCCGGGAAACAGGGGGCGCCTCGAACGAGCAGTACTTC; CDR3: CATSRVRETGGASNEQYF; D: TRBD1; size: NA; J: TRBJ2-7; V: TRBV15
DNA: TGTGCCAGCAGTAGACCGCAGGGAACCTATGGCTACACCTTC; CDR3: CASSRPQGTYGYTF; D: NA; size: NA; J: TRBJ1-2; V: TRBV6-2/TRBV6-3
DNA: TGTGCCAGCAGTTTGGGGGGGAGCACAGATACGCAGTATTTT; CDR3: CASSLGGSTDTQYF; D: TRBD2; size: many; J: TRBJ2-3; V: TRBV5-1
DNA: TGCGCCAGCAGCCAAGATTTGTCAGAGGTCTGGGCTAGCGGGTGGTATTTC; CDR3: CASSQDLSEVWASGWYF; D: TRBD2; size: NA; J: TRBJ2-7; V: TRBV4-3
DNA: TGTGCCAGCAGTCCCCCGGGCTCCTACGAGCAGTACTTC; CDR3: CASSPPGSYEQYF; D: NA; size: many; J: TRBJ2-7; V: TRBV12-3/TRBV12-4
DNA: TGTGCCAGCAGCCCCGACAGGTATAATCAGCCCCAGCATTTT; CDR3: CASSPDRYNQPQHF; D: NA; size: many; J: TRBJ1-5; V: TRBV12-3/TRBV12-4
DNA: TGTGCCAGCAGTCCAAGCGGGGCCCACAATGAGCAGTTCTTC; CDR3: CASSPSGAHNEQFF; D: TRBD2; size: few; J: TRBJ2-1; V: TRBV12-3/TRBV12-4
DNA: TGTGCCAGCAGCTCAGGGACAGGGACTAATTGGGATGGCTACACCTTC; CDR3: CASSSGTGTNWDGYTF; D: TRBD1; size: NA; J: TRBJ1-2; V: TRBV7-9
DNA: TGTGCCAGCAGTGAGGGTGGGGGCGAGCAGTTCTTC; CDR3: CASSEGGGEQFF; D: NA; size: many; J: TRBJ2-1; V: TRBV2